Here is one TCR beta chain with its context. Time point: newly diagnosed GD, antithyroid drugs for less than 3 months. Construction of the TCR library relied on RNA isolated from PBMCs. This entry belongs to a study of regulatory T cells in long-lasting Graves disease. The germline CDR1 and CDR2 sequences are SGHTA and FQGNSA. This CDR3 has 14 residues. V lost 4 bases and J lost 1; bases outside the gene matches: 4. iRepertoire HTBI primers and Arm-PCR of CDR3 regions built TCR beta libraries. Each CDR3 protein is one row after TCRdb ran MiXCR on the multiplex PCR reads. The sample holds about 500,000 distinct CDR3 sequences, 15% to 20% seen once. The same specimen was also included in a second study, on T cells in Graves' hyperthyroidism and ophthalmopathy.

The TCR originated in a middle-aged man with Graves disease. The chain links TRBV7-2 to TRBJ2-7; 7 positions match TRBD2. The input for sequencing was peripheral blood mononuclear cells (PBMCs), taken at new diagnosis, from a patient treated with antithyroid drugs. Here the CDR3 reads CASSYKAGSYEQYF. In DNA form, the CDR3 reads TGTGCCAGCAGCTACAAAGCGGGATCCTACGAGCAGTACTTC. The whole variable domain, remainder taken from reference TRBV7-2 and TRBJ2-7, is GAGVSQSPSNKVTEKGKDVELRCDPISGHTALYWYRQSLGQGLEFLIYFQGNSAPDKSGLPSDRFSAERTGGSVSTLTIQRTQQEDSAVYLCASSYKAGSYEQYFGPGTRLTVT.